The 18 T cell receptor beta chains given below trace back to one sample, sequenced in a study of tissue T cells after allogeneic stem cell transplantation. TCRdb's copy holds only in-frame clones and misses some; the assay was immunoSEQ multiplex PCR. The sample holds 7,000 to 9,500 clones; around 62% are singletons and the top ten take about 0.84%. The material sequenced was blood. These receptors came from a female BALB/c mouse in good health. MHC haplotype: H2-d.

Worth noting for this clone: The genes and germline here are from mouse. The read is 1 residue too short to cover the CDR3 end, so that end is filled in from the germline J gene. V gene TRBV19 combines with J gene TRBJ2-3; tentatively, D is TRBD1 (5 bases). The CDR3 consists of 12 residues. The V gene's germline CDR1 is FNHDT and CDR2 SITEND (reference sequence). The germline V and J ends were trimmed by 4 bases and 4 bases, with 7 bases remaining between them. CDR3 bases read: TGTGCCAGCAGTGGACAAACAGAAACGCTGTAT. This codes for CASSGQTETLY. The CDR3 in full is CASSGQTETLYF. The variable domain in full, with the rest retrieved from reference TRBV19 and TRBJ2-3, is GGIITQTPKFLIGQEGQKLTLKCQQNFNHDTMYWYRQDSGKGLRLIYYSITENDLQKGDLSEGYDASREKKSSFSLTVTSAQKNEMAVFLCASSGQTETLYFGSGTRLTVL.

Details on this clone: Gene names are the mouse ones. The read is 1 residue too short to cover the CDR3 end, so that end is filled in from the germline J gene. The chain employs TRBV5 and TRBJ2-5; 7 nucleotides align to TRBD2. With V trimmed by 5 bases and J by 3 bases, 5 bases remained unmatched. This CDR3 spans 14 amino acids. Germline V CDR1 and CDR2: LGHNA, YNLKQL (reference sequence). CDR3 protein: CASSSDWVQDTQYF. The CDR3 bases that were read are TGTGCCAGCAGCTCCGACTGGGTGCAAGACACCCAGTAC.

As for this clone: The gene names given are mouse names. The read ends 1 residue shy of where the CDR3 ends; the end is completed using the germline J gene. The chain joins TRBV31 to TRBJ2-4, with TRBD2 matching 9 bases. The CDR3 runs to 15 residues. The germline V gene has CDR1 GKSSPN and CDR2 SITVG. Trimming at V came to 3 bases and at J to 2 bases, leaving 6 bases not matched to a gene. The CDR3 is CAWRRLGAHQNTLYF. The CDR3 DNA, read in part, is TGTGCCTGGAGACGACTGGGGGCCCATCAAAACACCTTGTAC.

For this clone: Mouse germline and gene names are used. The CDR3 end falls 1 residue outside the read, so it is completed with the germline J gene. The gene calls are TRBV2 and TRBJ2-2; the D gene is possibly TRBD2 (5 bases). V was trimmed by 5 bases and J by 0 bases, leaving 7 bases between them. Germline CDR1 LGHNA, CDR2 YSYQKL. The CDR3 loop spans 14 amino acids. The CDR3 protein is CASSSGSNTGQLYF. Partial CDR3 DNA: TGTGCCAGCAGCTCTGGGTCAAACACCGGGCAGCTCTAC. The full variable domain, its missing parts supplied by reference TRBV2 and TRBJ2-2, is DPKIIQKPKYLVAVTGSEKILICEQYLGHNAMYWYRQSAKKPLEFMFSYSYQKLMDNQTASSRFQPQSSKKNHLDLQITALKPDDSATYFCASSSGSNTGQLYFGEGSKLTVL.

This clone was counted a single time. Germline and genes: mouse. The read ends 1 residue early relative to the CDR3; the germline J gene fills the gap. The V call is TRBV1, the J call TRBJ2-2; possibly TRBD1 for D (6 bases). Deletions cut 1 base from V and 6 bases from J, with 9 bases between. The germline V gene has CDR1 NSQYPW and CDR2 LRSPGD (reference sequence). This CDR3 is 14 amino acids long. The chain's CDR3 is CTCSAGTGPGQLYF. Incomplete CDR3 DNA: TGCACCTGCAGTGCAGGCACAGGGCCCGGGCAGCTCTAC.

A note on this clone: Genes and germline are mouse. The observed sequence ends 1 residue before the CDR3 terminus, with the missing tail filled in from the germline J gene. The rearrangement links TRBV20 to TRBJ2-3, with a tentative D call TRBD2 (6 bases). The CDR3 covers 14 residues. V was shortened by 0 bases and J by 5 bases, with 12 bases between the two germline ends. Germline V lookup: CDR1 GFQATS, CDR2 STVNSAI. Partial CDR3 DNA: TGTGGTGCTAGGGATTGGGGACTTGAAGAAACGCTGTAT. Translating gives CGARDWGLEETLY. The CDR3, in full, reads CGARDWGLEETLYF.

A few counts support this clone. Mouse names are used for the genes. Read coverage stops 1 residue before the CDR3 terminus; the germline J gene supplies the remainder. The gene calls are TRBV1 and TRBJ1-3; D might be TRBD1 (6 bases). V lost 4 bases to trimming and J lost 0 bases, with 10 bases between them. Germline V CDR1 and CDR2: NSQYPW, LRSPGD (reference sequence). This CDR3 is built from 15 residues. CDR3 DNA (partial): TGCACCTGCAGTGAGGGACATAATTCTGGAAATACGCTCTAT. The encoded protein is CTCSEGHNSGNTLY. The entire CDR3 reads CTCSEGHNSGNTLYF.

As regards this clone: Here the gene names and germline are mouse. The read comes to an end 1 residue before the CDR3 does, leaving the germline J gene to fill in the end. The gene calls are TRBV2 and TRBJ1-6; 11 bases are a match to TRBD1. TRBJ1-6 is recorded as an ORF, its role being uncertain. J lost 3 bases, V lost 3 bases, and 7 bases had no gene match. Germline V gene sequence: CDR1 LGHNA, CDR2 YSYQKL. This CDR3 has 18 amino acids. CDR3 DNA, as far as it was read: TGTGCCAGCAGCCATTCCCGGGACAGGGGGAACTATAATTCGCCCCTCTAC. Amino acids: CASSHSRDRGNYNSPLY. The entire CDR3 sequence reads CASSHSRDRGNYNSPLYF.

A remark on this clone: Gene labels here are mouse ones. The CDR3 end lies 1 residue beyond the end of the read and is filled in from the germline J gene. This chain links TRBV13-2 with TRBJ1-4; tentative D call: TRBD1 (6 bases). This CDR3 comprises 15 residues. The V gene lost 0 bases and the J gene lost 3 bases, with 9 bases spanning the gap. Per the germline V gene, CDR1 is NNHNN and CDR2 is SYGAGS (reference sequence). CDR3 sequence reads: CASGDARGPNERLFF. The DNA read from the CDR3 is TGTGCCAGCGGTGATGCCCGGGGGCCCAACGAAAGATTATTT.

This clone was counted between two and nine times. The germline and genes are mouse ones. The CDR3 end is not reached by the read, which stops 1 residue before it; the germline J gene fills it in. The chain is built from TRBV13-3 and TRBJ2-7; 8 positions agree with TRBD2. Germline CDR1 NNHDY, CDR2 SYVADS. V was clipped by 2 bases and J by 3 bases; unmatched bases: 4. The length of the CDR3 is 14 residues. The CDR3 spells CASSEPTGGYEQYF. The sequenced part of the CDR3 DNA is TGTGCCAGCAGTGAACCCACTGGGGGCTATGAACAGTAC.

In the case of this clone: The germline and genes are mouse ones. Sequencing ends 1 residue short of the CDR3 end; the germline J gene provides the rest. The rearrangement joins TRBV19 to TRBJ2-4, with 10 nucleotides matching TRBD2. This CDR3 has 16 amino acids. Germline V gene data show CDR1 as FNHDT and CDR2 as SITEND (reference sequence). V was clipped by 1 base and J by 0 bases; unmatched bases: 2. The CDR3 sequence is CASSITGGESQNTLYF. CDR3 DNA (partial): TGTGCCAGCAGTATAACTGGGGGGGAGAGTCAAAACACCTTGTAC.

This clone was seen only a few times. Genes here carry mouse names. The CDR3 end lies 1 residue beyond the end of the read and is filled in from the germline J gene. The chain uses TRBV13-1 and TRBJ2-7, with unresolved D. CDR1 is NSHNY and CDR2 is SYGAGN in the germline V gene. V lost 1 base and J 4 bases, leaving 6 bases between the germline ends. CDR3 length equals 12 residues. CDR3 DNA, as far as it was read: TGTGCCAGCAGTGATTCCATTTATGAACAGTAC. It codes for CASSDSIYEQY. In full, the CDR3 reads CASSDSIYEQYF.

For this clone: Gene and germline names: mouse. The sequenced CDR3 bases are TGTGCCAGCAGCATGGGACTGGGGGTTAGTCAAAACACCTTGTAC. Translating it yields CASSMGLGVSQNTLY. The full CDR3 protein is CASSMGLGVSQNTLYF. The chain couples TRBV19 to TRBJ2-4; 11 bases match TRBD2. The CDR3 goes on 1 residue after the read ends, and that part is filled in from the germline J gene. Germline V gene data show CDR1 as FNHDT and CDR2 as SITEND (reference sequence). This CDR3 contains 16 residues. The V segment lost 5 bases and the J segment 0 bases; nucleotides outside the gene matches: 5.

This clone showed up just once. Germline and genes here are mouse. The missing CDR3 end, 1 residue past where the read stops, is filled in from the germline J gene. V is TRBV2 and J is TRBJ2-1, with TRBD2 matching over 10 bases. Germline loops: CDR1 LGHNA, CDR2 YSYQKL. V shed 1 base and J 8 bases; nucleotides not matched to a gene: 2. CDR3 size: 14 residues. CDR3 DNA (partial): TGTGCCAGCAGCCAAGCCCTGGGGGGGCCTGAGCAGTTC. Translating it yields CASSQALGGPEQF. In full, the CDR3 reads CASSQALGGPEQFF.

About this clone itself: Genes here carry mouse names. The read ends 1 residue early relative to the CDR3; the germline J gene fills the gap. The V and J genes are TRBV19 and TRBJ1-4, with D tentatively TRBD1 (6 bases). This CDR3 is 15 amino acids long. CDR1 is FNHDT and CDR2 is SITEND in the germline V gene (reference sequence). The V and J ends lost 0 bases and 4 bases respectively, with 10 bases between them. The CDR3 protein is CASSIEGGGNERLFF. Incomplete CDR3 DNA: TGTGCCAGCAGTATAGAGGGGGGAGGCAACGAAAGATTATTT. Full variable domain (remainder filled in from reference TRBV19 and TRBJ1-4): GGIITQTPKFLIGQEGQKLTLKCQQNFNHDTMYWYRQDSGKGLRLIYYSITENDLQKGDLSEGYDASREKKSSFSLTVTSAQKNEMAVFLCASSIEGGGNERLFFGHGTKLSVL.

A note on this clone: Mouse germline and gene names are used. The read terminates 1 residue ahead of where the CDR3 ends, so the germline J gene completes it. This chain links TRBV20 with TRBJ1-3; D unresolved. V was pared by 2 bases and J by 0 bases, with 5 bases between. The CDR3 covers 13 residues. Germline values: CDR1 GFQATS, CDR2 STVNSAI. The CDR3 DNA, read in part, is TGTGGTGCTAGGCAAAATTCTGGAAATACGCTCTAT. Encoded protein: CGARQNSGNTLY. The full CDR3 protein is CGARQNSGNTLYF.

To note about this clone: These gene names are mouse names. The read terminates 1 residue ahead of where the CDR3 ends, so the germline J gene completes it. The same CDR3 can be traced to other DNA sequences in this sample. The V gene is TRBV2, the J gene TRBJ2-5; TRBD2 aligns across 8 bases. CDR3 length equals 15 residues. Germline V gene lookup returns CDR1 LGHNA and CDR2 YSYQKL. The V gene end was trimmed by 0 bases and the J gene end by 3 bases; junction bases not matched to a gene: 2. The CDR3 loop is CASSQDRTGQDTQYF. The part of the CDR3 DNA that was read is TGTGCCAGCAGCCAAGACCGGACTGGGCAAGACACCCAGTAC.

Regarding this clone: Gene names and germline refer to mouse. CDR3 in amino acids: CAWSPDWASQNTLYF. The DNA read from the CDR3 is TGTGCCTGGAGTCCGGACTGGGCTAGTCAAAACACCTTGTAC. This chain uses TRBV31 with TRBJ2-4, with 8 nucleotides matching TRBD2. The read stops 1 residue short of the end of the CDR3; the missing end is completed from the germline J gene. The CDR3 has 15 residues. V trimming: 1 base; J trimming: 0 bases; junction bases outside the gene matches: 3. Germline lookup yields CDR1 GKSSPN and CDR2 SITVG.